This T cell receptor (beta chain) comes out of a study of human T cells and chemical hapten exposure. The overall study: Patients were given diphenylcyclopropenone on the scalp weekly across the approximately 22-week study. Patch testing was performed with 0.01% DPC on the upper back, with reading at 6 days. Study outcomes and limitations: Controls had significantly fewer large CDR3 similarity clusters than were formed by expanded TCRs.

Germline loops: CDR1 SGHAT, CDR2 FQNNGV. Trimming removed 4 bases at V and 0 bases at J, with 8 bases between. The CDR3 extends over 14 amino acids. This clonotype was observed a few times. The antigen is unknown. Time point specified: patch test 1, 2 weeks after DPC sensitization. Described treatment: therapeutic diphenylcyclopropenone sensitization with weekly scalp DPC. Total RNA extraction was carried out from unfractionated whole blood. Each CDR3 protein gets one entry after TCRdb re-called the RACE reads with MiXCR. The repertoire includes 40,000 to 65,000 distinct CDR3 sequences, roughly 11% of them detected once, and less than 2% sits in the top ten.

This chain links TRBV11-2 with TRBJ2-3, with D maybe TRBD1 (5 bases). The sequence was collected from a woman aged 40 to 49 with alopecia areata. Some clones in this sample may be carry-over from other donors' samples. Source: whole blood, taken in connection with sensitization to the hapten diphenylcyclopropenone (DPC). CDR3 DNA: TGTGCCAGCAGCTGGGCAGGGAGCACAGATACGCAGTATTTT. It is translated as CASSWAGSTDTQYF.